Each of the 2 T cell receptor beta chains below was sequenced from the same sample in a study of regulatory T cells in long-lasting Graves disease. Library construction for TCR beta used iRepertoire HTBI primers and Arm-PCR of CDR3 regions. TCRdb reprocessed the multiplex PCR reads with MiXCR, giving one entry per CDR3 protein. The table lists approximately 490,000 distinct CDR3 sequences, around 15% of them singletons. The time point denotes: newly diagnosed GD, antithyroid drugs for less than 3 months. The TCR library was prepared using RNA isolated from PBMCs. These data are also associated with another study on T cells in Graves' hyperthyroidism and ophthalmopathy.

Sequencing was performed on peripheral blood mononuclear cells (PBMCs), taken at new diagnosis, from a patient treated with antithyroid drugs. All receptors derive from a man aged 40-55 years with Graves disease.

This clonotype appeared many times. The V call is TRBV7-8, the J call TRBJ2-1; TRBD2 matches 7 bases. Losses at the gene ends were 6 bases for V and 10 bases for J; bases not matched to a gene: 12. The CDR3 loop spans 14 amino acids. Germline CDR1 reads SGHVS; CDR2 reads FQNEAQ. The CDR3 nucleotides read TGTGCCAGCAGGGACGCGGGCGGGAGCAGGGAGCAGTTCTTC. Protein sequence: CASRDAGGSREQFF.

With respect to this clonotype: This may stem from a read error, because a much larger clone lies one nucleotide away. J is TRBJ2-5 and V is TRBV30, with unresolved D. The CDR3 contains 14 residues. Trimming removed 1 base from V and 4 bases from J, with 13 bases in between. CDR1 is GTSNPN, CDR2 SVGIG, per germline (reference sequence). The CDR3 here is CAWSEISIRETQYF. The CDR3 bases are TGTGCCTGGAGTGAGATTAGCATTAGAGAGACCCAGTACTTC. Complete variable domain (other parts from reference TRBV30 and TRBJ2-5): SQTIHQWPATLVQPVGSPLSLECTVEGTSNPNLYWYRQAAGRGLQLLFYSVGIGQISSEVPQNLSASRPQDRQFILSSKKLLLSDSGFYLCAWSEISIRETQYFGPGTRLLVL.